This TCR beta chain was captured in a study of radiotherapy plus CTLA-4 blockade in lung cancer listed by TCRdb under 2018. Regarding the research as a whole: Among enrolled patients, roughly 17% had an objective response and 25% to 40% reached disease control. General findings and caveats noted by the study authors: Increased serum interferon-beta after radiation, together with early dynamic changes in blood T cell clones, were reported to be the strongest predictors of response. After treatment with radiotherapy and ipilimumab, TCR clones that came from tumors expanded in the peripheral blood.

Concerning this clone: The antigen it binds to is not known. No much larger clone exists at a distance of one base, and base qualities are not known.

Libraries came from the immunoSEQ multiplex PCR assay. In TCRdb, the immuneACCESS table is reduced to in-frame sequences with V and J assigned. These tables do not hold every clone; where another copy was compared, an unresolved V gene accounts for under half, and the others remain unexplained. The sample includes nearly 95,000 clones, with around 84% observed a single time. The top ten hold over 20% of the sample. The study tested focal radiation therapy combined with CTLA-4 blockade (ipilimumab) in patients with chemo-refractory metastatic non-small-cell lung cancer. The germline V end is reduced by 4 bases and the J end by 4 bases; junction bases left unmatched: 3. From a lookup of the germline V gene, CDR1 and CDR2 are SNHLY and FYNNEI. The CDR3 contains 14 residues, cysteine and valine counted. Solely the CDR3 DNA is kept, with 42 bases framed from the first base.

The TCR was taken from a human donor with non-small cell lung cancer that progressed on radiotherapy plus ipilimumab. The V gene is TRBV2 and the J gene is TRBJ2-7; 11 central bases correspond to TRBD2. The sample in question was peripheral blood, obtained from a patient treated with radiotherapy plus ipilimumab. The CDR3 in this case is CASSGLAGRYEQYV. The DNA sequence is given as TGTGCCAGCAGTGGACTAGCGGGACGATACGAGCAGTACGTC.